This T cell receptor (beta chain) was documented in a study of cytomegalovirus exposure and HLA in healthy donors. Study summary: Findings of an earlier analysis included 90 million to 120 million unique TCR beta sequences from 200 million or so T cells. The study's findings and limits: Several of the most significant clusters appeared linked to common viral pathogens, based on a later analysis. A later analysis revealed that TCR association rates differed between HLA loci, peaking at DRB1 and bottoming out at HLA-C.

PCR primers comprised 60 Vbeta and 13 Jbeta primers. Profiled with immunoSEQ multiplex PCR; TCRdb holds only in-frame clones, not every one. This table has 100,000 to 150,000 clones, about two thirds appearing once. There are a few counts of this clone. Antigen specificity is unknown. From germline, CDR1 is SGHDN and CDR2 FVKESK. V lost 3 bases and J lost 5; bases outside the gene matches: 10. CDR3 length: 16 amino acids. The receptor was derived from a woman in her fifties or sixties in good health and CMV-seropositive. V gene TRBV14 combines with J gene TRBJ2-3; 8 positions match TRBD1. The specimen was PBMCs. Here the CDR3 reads CASSHASLDREDTQYF. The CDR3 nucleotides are TGTGCCAGCAGCCACGCCTCCCTGGACAGGGAAGATACGCAGTATTTT.